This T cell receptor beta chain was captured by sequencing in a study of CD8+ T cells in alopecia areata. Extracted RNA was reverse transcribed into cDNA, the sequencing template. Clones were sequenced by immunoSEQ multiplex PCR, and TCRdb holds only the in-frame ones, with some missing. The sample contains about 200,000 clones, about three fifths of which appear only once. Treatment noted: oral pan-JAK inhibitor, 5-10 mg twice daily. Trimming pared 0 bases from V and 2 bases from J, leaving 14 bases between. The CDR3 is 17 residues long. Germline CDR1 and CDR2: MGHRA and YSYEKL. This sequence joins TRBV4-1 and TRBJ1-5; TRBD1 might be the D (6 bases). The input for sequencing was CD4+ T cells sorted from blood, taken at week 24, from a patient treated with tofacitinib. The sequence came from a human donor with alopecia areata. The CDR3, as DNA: TGCGCCAGCAGCCAAGATGGAGGGGGTTTTGGCAATCAGCCCCAGCATTTT. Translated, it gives CASSQDGGGFGNQPQHF.